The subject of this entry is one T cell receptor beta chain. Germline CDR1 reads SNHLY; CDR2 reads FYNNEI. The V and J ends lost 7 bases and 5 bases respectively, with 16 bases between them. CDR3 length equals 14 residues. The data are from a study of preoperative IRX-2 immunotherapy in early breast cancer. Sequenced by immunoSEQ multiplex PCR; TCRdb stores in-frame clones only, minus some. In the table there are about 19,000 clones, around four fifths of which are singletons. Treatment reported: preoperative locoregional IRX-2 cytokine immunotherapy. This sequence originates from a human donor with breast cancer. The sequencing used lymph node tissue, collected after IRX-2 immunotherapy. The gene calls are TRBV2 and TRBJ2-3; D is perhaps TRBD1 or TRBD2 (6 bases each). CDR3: CASTAGAGGDTQYF. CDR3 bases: TGTGCCAGCACTGCAGGGGCCGGGGGAGATACGCAGTATTTT.